The clone carrying this T cell receptor beta chain has a count of ten or more. V gave up 5 bases and J gave up 11 bases, with 24 bases separating them. Germline lookup yields CDR1 SGHVS and CDR2 FNYEAQ. CDR3 size: 16 residues. This record comes from a study of early T cells in non-severe SARS-CoV-2 infection. Looking at the study overall: Chains from this unsorted whole-blood bulk RNA could not be paired.

Unique molecular identifiers were affixed to single, distinct cDNA molecules. In TCRdb, the 5' RACE reads were re-called with MiXCR into one record per CDR3 protein. Here the sample spans tens of thousands of distinct CDR3 sequences, 4.6% being singletons. This TCR was sampled from an adult who was a healthcare worker with PCR-confirmed SARS-CoV-2 infection or an uninfected control (not recorded which). Sequenced input: whole blood. The V call is TRBV7-6, the J call TRBJ2-2; D gene ambiguous. Here the CDR3 DNA reads TGTGCCAGCAGCGGATCGGCAGGCACCGGCTATGTCGAGCTGTTTTTT. Translated: CASSGSAGTGYVELFF. Filled out from reference TRBV7-6 and TRBJ2-2, the complete variable domain reads GAGVSQSPRYKVTKRGQDVALRCDPISGHVSLYWYRQALGQGPEFLTYFNYEAQQDKSGLPNDRFSAERPEGSISTLTIQRTEQRDSAMYRCASSGSAGTGYVELFFGEGSRLTVL.